A selection of T cell receptor beta chains follows, all from one sample in a study of blood T cells in healthy people across ages. TCRdb reprocessed the 5' RACE reads with MiXCR, giving one entry per CDR3 protein. This sample has hundreds of thousands of distinct CDR3 sequences, with around 48% found just once. The sample taken for sequencing was blood. Every receptor here comes from a woman aged 55-70 years in good health. Each CDR3 is given with its conserved first and last residue. The order of the fields is clone size, D gene, J gene, V gene, CDR3 DNA, CDR3 protein. A D gene is named only where the DNA matches it firmly. Size is stated for part of the rows, as once, few or many counts, or as a class when the clone is expanded.

>NA|NA|TRBJ1-2|TRBV25-1
TGTGCCAGCAGGACTGAAAACTATGGCTACATCTTC
CASRTENYGYIF
>NA|TRBD1|TRBJ1-2|TRBV7-9
TGTGCCAGCAGCTCACGGGACAGGGTAGGCTATGGCTACACCTTC
CASSSRDRVGYGYTF
>few|NA|TRBJ2-1|TRBV11-1
TGTGCCAGCAGCTCGAGTTCCGGGACTGGGCCTGTTGGGGAGCAGTTCTTC
CASSSSSGTGPVGEQFF
>few|NA|TRBJ2-5|TRBV4-3
TGCGCCAGCAGCCAAGACACTGGCGCGCGGCAGTACTTC
CASSQDTGARQYF
>NA|NA|TRBJ1-2|TRBV18
TGTGCCAGCTCATGGTCGTCTGCTAACTATGGCTACACCTTC
CASSWSSANYGYTF
>NA|NA|TRBJ2-5|TRBV2
TGTGCCTGCCGGGGCGCTGAGACCCAGTACTTC
CACRGAETQYF
>few|TRBD1|TRBJ1-1|TRBV7-2
TGTGCCAGCAGCTTCCTGACAGGGGGCTACACTGAAGCTTTCTTT
CASSFLTGGYTEAFF
>few|NA|TRBJ1-2|TRBV21-1
TGTGCCAGCAGCAAATCAGAACAGGGTGGTGGCTACACCTTC
CASSKSEQGGGYTF
>NA|TRBD1|TRBJ2-5|TRBV2
TGTGCCAGCAGTAAGACAGGGGCCCAAGAGACCCAGTACTTC
CASSKTGAQETQYF
>few|NA|TRBJ2-1|TRBV5-1
TGCGCCAGCAGCTTGAACCAGGGTACCTACAATGAGCAGTTCTTC
CASSLNQGTYNEQFF
>once|NA|TRBJ1-4|TRBV4-3
TGCGCCAGCAGCCAAGGATTGGGATACACAGGGACTAATGAAAAACTGTTTTTT
CASSQGLGYTGTNEKLFF
>NA|NA|TRBJ1-1|TRBV18
TGTGCCAGCTCACCACCACCCAGGGGAACTGAAGCTTTCTTT
CASSPPPRGTEAFF
>NA|TRBD2|TRBJ2-1|TRBV7-9
TGTGCCAGCAGCTTAGCTTTAGCGGGAGTCTACAATGAGCAGTTCTTC
CASSLALAGVYNEQFF
>NA|NA|TRBJ1-1|TRBV6-2/TRBV6-3
TGTGCCGGGCGACAGGAGAAGAACACTGAAGCTTTCTTT
CAGRQEKNTEAFF
>few|NA|TRBJ1-1|TRBV28
TGTGCCAGCACCGGGACTTACAAGACCGACACTGAAGCTTTCTTT
CASTGTYKTDTEAFF
>few|NA|TRBJ2-7|TRBV4-3
TGCGCCAGCAGCCAAGTGATCGAACAGGGCTACGAGCAGTACTTC
CASSQVIEQGYEQYF
>few|NA|TRBJ2-7|TRBV3-1
TGTGCCAGCAGCCAACCACTAGGTTACGAGCAGTACTTC
CASSQPLGYEQYF
>many|TRBD1|TRBJ1-5|TRBV28
TGTGCCAGCAGTGCGGGACAGAGTAGCAATCAGCCCCAGCATTTT
CASSAGQSSNQPQHF
>NA|NA|TRBJ2-1|TRBV20-1
TGCAGTGCTAGAGATCGGGGCGGGATCTACAATGAGCAGTTCTTC
CSARDRGGIYNEQFF
>once|NA|TRBJ1-1|TRBV7-3
TGTGCCAGCAGCCCCGTTGCAGGCCGTGAAGCTTTCTTT
CASSPVAGREAFF
>few|NA|TRBJ2-7|TRBV7-2
TGTGCCAGCAGCTTGGCCAGCTACAATGAGCAGTACTTC
CASSLASYNEQYF
>many|NA|TRBJ2-1|TRBV6-2/TRBV6-3
TGTGCCAGCAGTCCGAGACTGGTAAGCAACGAGCAGTTCTTC
CASSPRLVSNEQFF
>NA|NA|TRBJ2-1|TRBV20-1
TGCAGTGCTAGAGGTCGTCGTGGGGAAGCGAGTGGGCAGTTCTTC
CSARGRRGEASGQFF
>few|TRBD2|TRBJ2-5|TRBV29-1
TGCAGCGCTGGGGGTTCTAGCGGGAGGGCTTGGCAGTACTTC
CSAGGSSGRAWQYF
>few|NA|TRBJ1-2|TRBV12-3/TRBV12-4
TGTGCCAGCAGTTTATTCGACAAAGGGGGCTACACCTTC
CASSLFDKGGYTF
>NA|TRBD1|TRBJ2-7|TRBV7-9
TGTGCCAGCAGCTTACTCTGGGACAGGGATCCCTACGAGCAGTACTTC
CASSLLWDRDPYEQYF
>NA|TRBD1|TRBJ1-1|TRBV4-3
TGCGCCAGCAGCCAAGACGGACAGGGAACGAACACTGAAGCTTTCTTT
CASSQDGQGTNTEAFF
>NA|NA|TRBJ1-5|TRBV18
TGTGCCAGCTCACCACCGGGCCAGGGCACCGGGCCCCAGCATTTT
CASSPPGQGTGPQHF
>NA|TRBD2|TRBJ2-3|TRBV7-6
TGTGCCAGCAGCTTATTGGGGGGGGATACGCAGTATTTT
CASSLLGGDTQYF
>NA|TRBD2|TRBJ2-6|TRBV4-1
TGCGCCAGCAGCTCTGGGACTACCTCTGGGGCCAACGTCCTGACTTTC
CASSSGTTSGANVLTF
>NA|TRBD1|TRBJ1-2|TRBV27
TGTGCCAGCAGTAGCGGACAGGGGGCCTATGGCTACACCTTC
CASSSGQGAYGYTF
>NA|TRBD2|TRBJ2-1|TRBV20-1
TGCAGTGCTAGAGACGGGAGGGCGGCCCATGAGCAGTTCTTC
CSARDGRAAHEQFF
>few|TRBD2|TRBJ2-5|TRBV29-1
TGCAGCGCCGGCAGTCGCGCGTACCGCGGGGAGGGATTGGAGACCCAGTACTTC
CSAGSRAYRGEGLETQYF
>once|NA|TRBJ2-7|TRBV21-1
TGTGCCAGCAGCAAATACGGGACAAGCTACGAGCAGTACTTC
CASSKYGTSYEQYF
>NA|NA|TRBJ2-7|TRBV12-3/TRBV12-4
TGTGCCAGCAGTCCCCCGGGGAGCACCTGCGAGCGGTACTTC
CASSPPGSTCERYF
>NA|NA|TRBJ2-7|TRBV20-1
TGCAGTGCTGAACTCGCCCGGGGAAACTACGAGCAGTACTTC
CSAELARGNYEQYF
>NA|NA|TRBJ2-7|TRBV5-1
TGCGCCAGCAGCCCCCGAGGATGGGCCCACGAGCAGTACTTC
CASSPRGWAHEQYF
>few|TRBD2|TRBJ2-7|TRBV7-2
TGTGCCAGCAGCTTCGGGGGGGTCCCGTCCTACGAGCAGTACTTC
CASSFGGVPSYEQYF
>NA|TRBD2|TRBJ2-5|TRBV7-2
TGTGCCAGCAGCTTAGGAGGACTAGCGGGAGTGGAGACCCAGTACTTC
CASSLGGLAGVETQYF
>NA|TRBD1|TRBJ2-1|TRBV29-1
TGCAGCGTTGACCGGGACAGATCATACAATGAGCAGTTCTTC
CSVDRDRSYNEQFF
>NA|TRBD2|TRBJ2-1|TRBV9
TGTGCCAGCAGCGTCAGCGGGAGTCAACGGGAGCAGTTCTTC
CASSVSGSQREQFF
>NA|NA|TRBJ2-3|TRBV6-2/TRBV6-3
TGTGCCAGCAGTTACTCCACGGCTAGCACAGATACGCAGTATTTT
CASSYSTASTDTQYF
>NA|NA|TRBJ1-1|TRBV7-9
TGTGCCAGCAGCTGGACACCTCTTACTGAAGCTTTCTTT
CASSWTPLTEAFF
>NA|TRBD2|TRBJ2-3|TRBV10-3
TGTGCCATCAGCGATAGCGGGGCTAGCACAGATACGCAGTATTTT
CAISDSGASTDTQYF
>NA|TRBD1|TRBJ1-5|TRBV6-5
TGTGCCAGCAGTCACAGGGGGCGCGAAGGCCAGCCCCAGCATTTT
CASSHRGREGQPQHF
>NA|TRBD1|TRBJ2-3|TRBV7-2
TGTGCCAGCAGGGGGACAGCTACACTATTCACAGATACGCAGTATTTT
CASRGTATLFTDTQYF
>NA|NA|TRBJ1-1|TRBV9
TGTGCCAGCAGCGTGGCAGGGCTTAACACTGAAGCTTTCTTT
CASSVAGLNTEAFF
>NA|TRBD1|TRBJ2-1|TRBV6-2/TRBV6-3
TGTGCCAGCAGTTTCGGACAGGAGGCAGGTGAGCAGTTCTTC
CASSFGQEAGEQFF
>NA|TRBD2|TRBJ2-7|TRBV9
TGTGCCAGCAGCCCCGACGGGAGGGCGGGTGAGCAGTACTTC
CASSPDGRAGEQYF
>once|TRBD2|TRBJ2-3|TRBV7-2
TGTGCCAGCAGCTTAGGAGACGGGAGGGGAGATACGCAGTATTTT
CASSLGDGRGDTQYF
>NA|NA|TRBJ2-1|TRBV5-1
TGCGCCAGCATCGCTTCCCCCGGGGCCGCTTCCTACAATGAGCAGTTCTTC
CASIASPGAASYNEQFF
>NA|NA|TRBJ2-1|TRBV6-6
TGTGCCAGCAGTTACGGGGCTACCCATTACAATGAGCAGTTCTTC
CASSYGATHYNEQFF
>few|TRBD2|TRBJ2-7|TRBV7-2
TGTGCCAGCAGCTTTAGACTAGCGGGAGGAGGGGACGAGCAGTACTTC
CASSFRLAGGGDEQYF
>NA|TRBD2|TRBJ2-1|TRBV29-1
TGCAGCGCCCCAGCTAACGGGAGGGCCTCAGCTGAGCAGTTCTTC
CSAPANGRASAEQFF
>once|TRBD2|TRBJ2-7|TRBV27
TGTGCCAGCAGTTTCTCGGGACTAGCGGGAGGGCGAAGCTCCTACAATGAGCAGTACTTC
CASSFSGLAGGRSSYNEQYF
>few|TRBD2|TRBJ2-7|TRBV7-9
TGTGCCAGCAGCCCTTGGACTAGCGGGACCTACGAGCAGTACTTC
CASSPWTSGTYEQYF
>NA|NA|TRBJ2-7|TRBV5-4
TGTGCCAGCAGCTTCGACGTCTCCTACGAGCAGTACTTC
CASSFDVSYEQYF
>many|NA|TRBJ2-3|TRBV7-2
TGTGCCAGCAGCGCGGAGGCGGAAGATACGCAGTATTTT
CASSAEAEDTQYF
>NA|TRBD2|TRBJ2-7|TRBV4-3
TGCGCCAGCAGCCAGGGCACGGGACTAGCGGGAGGGTACGAGCAGTACTTC
CASSQGTGLAGGYEQYF